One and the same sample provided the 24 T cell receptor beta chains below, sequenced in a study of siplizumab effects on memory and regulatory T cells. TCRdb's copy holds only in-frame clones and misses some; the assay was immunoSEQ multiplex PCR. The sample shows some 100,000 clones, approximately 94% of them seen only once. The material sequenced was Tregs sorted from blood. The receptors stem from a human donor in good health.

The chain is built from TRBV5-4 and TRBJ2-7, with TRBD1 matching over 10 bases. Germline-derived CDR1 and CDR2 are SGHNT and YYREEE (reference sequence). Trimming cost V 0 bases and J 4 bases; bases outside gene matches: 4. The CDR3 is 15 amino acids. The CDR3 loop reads CASSLARTGGYEQYF. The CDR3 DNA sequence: TGTGCCAGCAGCTTGGCGCGGACAGGGGGGTACGAGCAGTACTTC.

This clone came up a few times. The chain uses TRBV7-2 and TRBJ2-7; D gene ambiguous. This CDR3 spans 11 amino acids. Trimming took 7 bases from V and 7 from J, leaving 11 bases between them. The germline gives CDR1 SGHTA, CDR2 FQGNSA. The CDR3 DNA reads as TGTGCCAGCACTATGTTTGGGGAGCAGTACTTC. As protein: CASTMFGEQYF.

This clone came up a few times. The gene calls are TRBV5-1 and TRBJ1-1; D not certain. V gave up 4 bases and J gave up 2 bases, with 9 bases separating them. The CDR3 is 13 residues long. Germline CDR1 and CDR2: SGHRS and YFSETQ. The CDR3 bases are TGCGCCAGCAGCCTGAGATCCAACACTGAAGCTTTCTTT. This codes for CASSLRSNTEAFF.

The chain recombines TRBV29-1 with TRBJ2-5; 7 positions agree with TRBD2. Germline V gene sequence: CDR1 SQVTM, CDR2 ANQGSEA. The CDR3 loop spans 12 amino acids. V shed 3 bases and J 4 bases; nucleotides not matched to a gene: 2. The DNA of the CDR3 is TGCAGCGTTGACAGGGAGGGAGAGACCCAGTACTTC. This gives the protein CSVDREGETQYF.

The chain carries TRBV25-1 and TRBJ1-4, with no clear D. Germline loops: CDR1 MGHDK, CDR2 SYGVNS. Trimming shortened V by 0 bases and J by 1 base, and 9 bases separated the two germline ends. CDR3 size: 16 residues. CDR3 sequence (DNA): TGTGCCAGCAGTGAATATATGGCAGGAACTAATGAAAAACTGTTTTTT. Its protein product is CASSEYMAGTNEKLFF.

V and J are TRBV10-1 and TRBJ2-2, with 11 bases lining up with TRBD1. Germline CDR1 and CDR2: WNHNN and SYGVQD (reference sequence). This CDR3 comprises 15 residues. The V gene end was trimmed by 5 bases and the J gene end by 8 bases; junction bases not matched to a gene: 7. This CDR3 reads CASSRTGGFGGELFF. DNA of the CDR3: TGCGCCAGCAGTAGGACAGGGGGCTTCGGAGGGGAGCTGTTTTTT.

CDR3 region: CASSYSPSYEQYF. The DNA for the CDR3 is TGTGCCAGCAGCTACAGCCCCTCCTACGAGCAGTACTTC. This chain joins TRBV14 and TRBJ2-7; no reliable D call. The V end lost 5 bases, the J end lost 0 bases, and 8 bases lay between the germline ends. Germline lookup yields CDR1 SGHDN and CDR2 FVKESK. The CDR3 runs 13 residues.

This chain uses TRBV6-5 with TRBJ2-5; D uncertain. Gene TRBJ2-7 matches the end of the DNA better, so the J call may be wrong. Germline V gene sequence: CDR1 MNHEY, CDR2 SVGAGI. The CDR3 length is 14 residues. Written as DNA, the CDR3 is TGTGCCAGCAGTCCCACGTACGGCTCCTACGAGCAGTACTTC. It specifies CASSPTYGSYEQYF.

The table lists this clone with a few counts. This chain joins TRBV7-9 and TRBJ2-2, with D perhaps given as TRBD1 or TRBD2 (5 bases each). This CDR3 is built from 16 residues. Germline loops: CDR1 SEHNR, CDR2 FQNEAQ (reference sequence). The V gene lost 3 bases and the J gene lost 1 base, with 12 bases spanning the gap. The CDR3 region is CASSLWGTENTGELFF. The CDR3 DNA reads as TGTGCCAGCAGCTTGTGGGGGACGGAGAACACCGGGGAGCTGTTTTTT.

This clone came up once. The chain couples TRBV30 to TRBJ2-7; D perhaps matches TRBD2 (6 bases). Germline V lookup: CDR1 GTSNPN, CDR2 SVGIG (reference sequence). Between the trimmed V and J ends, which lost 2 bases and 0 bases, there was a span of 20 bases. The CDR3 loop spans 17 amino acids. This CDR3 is CAWSPNLQAGASYEQYF. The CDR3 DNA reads TGTGCCTGGAGTCCTAATCTGCAAGCGGGTGCCTCCTACGAGCAGTACTTC.

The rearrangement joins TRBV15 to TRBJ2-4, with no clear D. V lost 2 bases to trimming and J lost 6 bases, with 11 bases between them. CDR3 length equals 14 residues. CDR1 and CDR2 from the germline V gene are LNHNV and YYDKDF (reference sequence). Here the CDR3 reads CATSRQPTLNIQYF. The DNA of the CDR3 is TGTGCCACCAGCAGACAACCTACCTTAAACATTCAGTACTTC.

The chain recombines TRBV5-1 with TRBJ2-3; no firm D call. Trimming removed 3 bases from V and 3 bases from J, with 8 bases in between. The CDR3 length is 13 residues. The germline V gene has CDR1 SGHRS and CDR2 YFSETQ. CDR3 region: CASSWESTDTQYF. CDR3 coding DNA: TGCGCCAGCAGCTGGGAAAGTACAGATACGCAGTATTTT.

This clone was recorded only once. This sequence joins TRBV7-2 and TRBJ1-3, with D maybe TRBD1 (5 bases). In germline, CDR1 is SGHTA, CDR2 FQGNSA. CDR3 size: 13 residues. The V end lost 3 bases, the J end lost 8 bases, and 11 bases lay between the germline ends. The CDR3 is CASSLSWGDTIYF. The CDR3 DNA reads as TGTGCCAGCAGCTTGTCATGGGGGGACACCATATATTTT. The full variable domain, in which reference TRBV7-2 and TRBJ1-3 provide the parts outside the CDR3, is GAGVSQSPSNKVTEKGKDVELRCDPISGHTALYWYRQSLGQGLEFLIYFQGNSAPDKSGLPSDRFSAERTGGSVSTLTIQRTQQEDSAVYLCASSLSWGDTIYFGEGSWLTVV.

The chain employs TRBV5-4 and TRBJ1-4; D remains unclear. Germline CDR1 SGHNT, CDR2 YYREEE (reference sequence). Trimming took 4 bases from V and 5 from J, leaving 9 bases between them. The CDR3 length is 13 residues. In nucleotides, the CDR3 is TGTGCCAGCAGCATAGACCCAAATGAAAAACTGTTTTTT. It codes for CASSIDPNEKLFF.

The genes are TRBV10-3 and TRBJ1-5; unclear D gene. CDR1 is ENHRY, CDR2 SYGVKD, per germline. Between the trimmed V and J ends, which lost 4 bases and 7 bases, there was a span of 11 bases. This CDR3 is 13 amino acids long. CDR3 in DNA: TGTGCCATCAGTGCTTTGAATGTCCAGCCCCAGCATTTT. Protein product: CAISALNVQPQHF.

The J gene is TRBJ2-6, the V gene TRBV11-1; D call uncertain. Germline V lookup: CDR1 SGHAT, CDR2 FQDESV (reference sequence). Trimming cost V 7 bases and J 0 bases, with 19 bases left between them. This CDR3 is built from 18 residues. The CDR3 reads CASTQDLFFVSGANVLTF. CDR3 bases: TGTGCCAGCACCCAGGATCTATTCTTCGTCTCTGGGGCCAACGTCCTGACTTTC.

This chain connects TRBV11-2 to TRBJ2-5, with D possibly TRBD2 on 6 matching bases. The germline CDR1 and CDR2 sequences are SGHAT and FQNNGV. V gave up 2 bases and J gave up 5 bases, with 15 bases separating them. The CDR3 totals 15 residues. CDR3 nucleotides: TGTGCCAGCAGCTTACCTGGGACTGTCTGGGAGACCCAGTACTTC. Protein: CASSLPGTVWETQYF.

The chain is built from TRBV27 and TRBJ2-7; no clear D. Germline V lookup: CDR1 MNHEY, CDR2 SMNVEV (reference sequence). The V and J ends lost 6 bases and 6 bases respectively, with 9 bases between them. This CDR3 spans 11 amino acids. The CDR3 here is CASSFSSEQYF. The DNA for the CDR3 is TGTGCCAGCAGCTTTTCGTCCGAGCAGTACTTC.

The CDR3 coding sequence is TGTGCCAGCAGTGATAGTAGGGGGCCGGTTGAAAAACTGTTTTTT. This encodes CASSDSRGPVEKLFF. The chain carries TRBV25-1 and TRBJ1-4; TRBD1 matches 7 bases. V lost 3 bases to trimming and J lost 7 bases; unmatched junction nucleotides: 8. The CDR3 has 15 residues. Germline CDR1 reads MGHDK; CDR2 reads SYGVNS.

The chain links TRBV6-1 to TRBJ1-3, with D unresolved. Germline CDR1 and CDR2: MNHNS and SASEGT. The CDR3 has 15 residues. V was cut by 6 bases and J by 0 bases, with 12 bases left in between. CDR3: CASRPTGDSGNTIYF. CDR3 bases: TGTGCCAGCAGGCCCACGGGAGACTCTGGAAACACCATATATTTT.

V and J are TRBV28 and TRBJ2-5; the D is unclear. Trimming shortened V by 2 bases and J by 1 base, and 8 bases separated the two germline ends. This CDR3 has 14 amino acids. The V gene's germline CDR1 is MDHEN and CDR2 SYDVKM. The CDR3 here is CASSLAAAQETQYF. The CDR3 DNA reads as TGTGCCAGCAGTTTAGCGGCAGCCCAAGAGACCCAGTACTTC.

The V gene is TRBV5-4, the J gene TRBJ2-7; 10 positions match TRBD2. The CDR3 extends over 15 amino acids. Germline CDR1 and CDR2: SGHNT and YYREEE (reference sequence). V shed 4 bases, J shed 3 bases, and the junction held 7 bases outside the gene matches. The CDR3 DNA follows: TGTGCCAGCAGCCCTTTTCTAGCGGGAGACTACGAGCAGTACTTC. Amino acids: CASSPFLAGDYEQYF.

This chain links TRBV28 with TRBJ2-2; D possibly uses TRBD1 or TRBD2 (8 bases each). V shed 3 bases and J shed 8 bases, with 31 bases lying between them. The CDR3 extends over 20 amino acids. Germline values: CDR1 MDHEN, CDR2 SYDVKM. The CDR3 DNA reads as TGTGCCAGCAGTTTTCTCCGGACAGGGAGTCGGGAGGGCCGATGGGGGGAGCTGTTTTTT. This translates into CASSFLRTGSREGRWGELFF.

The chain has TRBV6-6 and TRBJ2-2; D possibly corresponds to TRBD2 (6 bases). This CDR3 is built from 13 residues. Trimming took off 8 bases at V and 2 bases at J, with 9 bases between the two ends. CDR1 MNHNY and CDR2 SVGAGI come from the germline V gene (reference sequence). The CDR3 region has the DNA TGTGCCAGCCGGGGGATCAACACCGGGGAGCTGTTTTTT. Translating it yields CASRGINTGELFF.